One and the same sample provided the 21 T cell receptor beta chains below, sequenced in a study of blood T cell repertoires in COVID-19. Profiled with immunoSEQ multiplex PCR; TCRdb holds only in-frame clones, not every one. This sample yields 150,000 to 200,000 clones, of which less than 85% are seen a single time; 6.5% to 8.5% belongs to the top ten. Sequences were obtained from peripheral blood. These receptors all come from a woman aged 40-49 years with COVID-19, enrolled during active disease.

The chain links TRBV18 to TRBJ2-2, with TRBD1 matching 8 bases. CDR3 size: 16 residues. The V and J ends lost 2 bases and 6 bases, in that order; junction bases with no gene match: 8. Germline CDR1 reads KGHSH; CDR2 reads LQKENI. The CDR3 DNA follows: TGTGCCAGCTCACCAAGGGCAGGGGGCGAATCCGGGGAGCTGTTTTTT. Translation gives CASSPRAGGESGELFF.

This chain links TRBV3-1 (or the pseudogene TRBV3-2) with TRBJ1-3; D gene ambiguous. The CDR3 is made up of 11 amino acids. V dropped 5 bases and J dropped 8 bases, with 7 bases sitting between them. CDR1 and CDR2 from the germline V gene are LGHDT and YNNKEL (reference sequence). The CDR3 DNA sequence: TGTGCCAGCAGCTTAGAATACACCATATATTTT. It codes for CASSLEYTIYF.

This clone was seen just once. This chain connects TRBV7-8 to TRBJ2-1; 11 bases fit TRBD1. From germline, CDR1 is SGHVS and CDR2 FQNEAQ. CDR3 size: 15 residues. J lost 7 bases, V lost 6 bases, and 8 bases had no gene match. The DNA for the CDR3 is TGTGCCAGCAGGATTGGGACAGGGGGGAATAATGAGCAGTTCTTC. Translation gives CASRIGTGGNNEQFF.

This clone came up once. The V call is TRBV30, the J call TRBJ1-5; D is unclear. This CDR3 comprises 15 residues. Germline lookup yields CDR1 GTSNPN and CDR2 SVGIG (reference sequence). The V end lost 0 bases, the J end lost 7 bases, and 16 bases lay between the germline ends. The CDR3 loop reads CAWSVRALTGQPQHF. CDR3 in DNA: TGTGCCTGGAGTGTACGGGCCCTAACGGGACAGCCCCAGCATTTT.

The chain links TRBV2 to TRBJ1-6, with a possible D match to TRBD1 (5 bases). The V gene's germline CDR1 is SNHLY and CDR2 FYNNEI. The V gene lost 7 bases and the J gene lost 10 bases, with 17 bases spanning the gap. The CDR3 extends over 14 amino acids. The CDR3, as DNA: TGTGCCAGCATGGGGGGTCGTGGGGGATCACCCCTCCACTTT. Protein: CASMGGRGGSPLHF.

The chain combines TRBV27 with TRBJ2-2, with a tentative D call TRBD1 (5 bases). CDR3 length: 14 residues. The germline CDR1 and CDR2 sequences are MNHEY and SMNVEV (reference sequence). V lost 7 bases and J 3 bases, leaving 12 bases between the germline ends. The CDR3 here is CASTGYLDTGELFF. The CDR3 DNA is TGTGCCAGCACAGGGTATTTGGACACCGGGGAGCTGTTTTTT.

This rearrangement joins TRBV27 to TRBJ2-5, with D perhaps matching TRBD2 (6 bases). The V end lost 5 bases, the J end lost 5 bases, and 15 bases lay between the germline ends. The CDR3 is 14 amino acids. Germline assignment: CDR1 MNHEY and CDR2 SMNVEV (reference sequence). Here the CDR3 DNA reads TGTGCCAGCAGTCGACTAGGGTCTGGGGAGACCCAGTACTTC. Translation gives CASSRLGSGETQYF.

Of note for this clone: This could be a read error, since a much larger clone is one nucleotide away. J is TRBJ2-3 and V is TRBV5-4; TRBD2 aligns across 8 bases. The CDR3 sequence is 15 residues long. Germline assignment: CDR1 SGHNT and CDR2 YYREEE (reference sequence). The J segment lost 0 bases and the V segment lost 5 bases, leaving 5 bases of the junction unmatched. The CDR3 sequence: CASSHSSGSTDTQYF. The CDR3 nucleotides are TGTGCCAGCAGTCACTCTAGCGGGAGCACAGATACGCAGTATTTT. Looking up the rest from reference TRBV5-4 and TRBJ2-3 gives the full variable domain: ETGVTQSPTHLIKTRGQQVTLRCSSQSGHNTVSWYQQALGQGPQFIFQYYREEENGRGNFPPRFSGLQFPNYSSELNVNALELDDSALYLCASSHSSGSTDTQYFGPGTRLTVL.

This clone was counted ten times or more. The chain couples TRBV5-6 to TRBJ2-7; TRBD2 aligns across 8 bases. The CDR3 loop spans 15 amino acids. The junction had 11 bases not matched to a gene; V was cut back by 4 bases and J by 5 bases. Germline assignment: CDR1 SGHDT and CDR2 YYEEEE. This CDR3 reads CASSPVGRGWNEQYF. DNA of the CDR3: TGTGCCAGCAGCCCCGTCGGGAGGGGCTGGAACGAGCAGTACTTC.

The chain links TRBV11-2 to TRBJ2-1; the D gene is possibly TRBD2 (6 bases). CDR1 is SGHAT and CDR2 is FQNNGV in the germline V gene. The CDR3 sequence is 14 residues long. Trimming took 2 bases from V and 7 from J, leaving 12 bases between them. The CDR3 sequence is CASSLFGSGNEQFF. Here the CDR3 DNA reads TGTGCCAGCAGCTTATTCGGGAGCGGGAATGAGCAGTTCTTC.

The chain uses TRBV7-9 and TRBJ1-2; 7 nucleotides agree with TRBD1. Germline-derived CDR1 and CDR2 are SEHNR and FQNEAQ (reference sequence). The CDR3 runs to 14 residues. V dropped 0 bases and J dropped 5; count of bases not matched to a gene: 3. The CDR3 DNA reads as TGTGCCAGCAGCTTAGCACAGGGGCCTTATGGCTACACCTTC. Amino acid sequence: CASSLAQGPYGYTF.

The CDR3 sequence: CASSLRSGSGRAQAVSEQFF. The CDR3, as DNA: TGTGCCAGCAGTTTAAGAAGCGGTAGCGGGAGGGCCCAGGCTGTCAGTGAGCAGTTCTTC. The chain joins TRBV27 to TRBJ2-1; 11 bases line up with TRBD2. V lost 2 bases to trimming and J lost 9 bases; unmatched junction nucleotides: 21. Looked up from germline, CDR1 is MNHEY and CDR2 is SMNVEV (reference sequence). This CDR3 spans 20 amino acids.

The V gene is TRBV5-6, the J gene TRBJ2-7, with D perhaps TRBD1 (5 bases). Between the trimmed V and J ends, which lost 1 base and 3 bases, there was a span of 5 bases. Germline V gene sequence: CDR1 SGHDT, CDR2 YYEEEE. The CDR3 sequence is 12 residues long. The CDR3 DNA reads as TGTGCCAGCAGCTTGCAGGGCTACGAGCAGTACGTC. It translates to CASSLQGYEQYV.

The chain links TRBV19 to TRBJ2-3; 7 nucleotides agree with TRBD2. After removal of 0 bases from V and 1 base from J, the junction contained 4 bases not matched to a gene. The germline V gene has CDR1 LNHDA and CDR2 SQIVND (reference sequence). This CDR3 has 16 amino acids. The CDR3 protein is CASSIDWAGGTDTQYF. DNA of the CDR3: TGTGCCAGTAGTATAGATTGGGCGGGAGGCACAGATACGCAGTATTTT.

The rearrangement uses TRBV7-2 and TRBJ1-6, with a tentative D call TRBD1 (5 bases). The CDR3 contains 15 residues. V lost 1 base and J 10 bases, leaving 14 bases between the germline ends. Germline loops: CDR1 SGHTA, CDR2 FQGNSA. The CDR3 region is CASSLGGGSKSPLHF. In DNA form, the CDR3 reads TGTGCCAGCAGCTTAGGGGGGGGGTCTAAGTCACCCCTCCACTTT.

This chain links TRBV5-4 with TRBJ2-3, with D possibly being TRBD2 (7 bases). The CDR3 has 13 amino acids. Between the trimmed V and J ends, which lost 7 bases and 5 bases, there was a span of 14 bases. Germline V gene sequence: CDR1 SGHNT, CDR2 YYREEE (reference sequence). The DNA for the CDR3 is TGTGCCAGCGTGCGGGGGCAGGAAGATACGCAGTATTTT. Amino acids: CASVRGQEDTQYF.

J is TRBJ2-7 and V is TRBV28, with a weak D call TRBD1 (6 bases). V lost 3 bases to trimming and J lost 3 bases, with 18 bases between them. Germline V gives CDR1 MDHEN, CDR2 SYDVKM. This CDR3 has 16 residues. The CDR3 loop reads CASSLPLKGGLYEQYF. The CDR3 region has the DNA TGTGCCAGCAGTTTGCCCCTAAAAGGGGGTCTCTACGAGCAGTACTTC.

The chain joins TRBV2 to TRBJ2-3, with D possibly being TRBD1 (7 bases). Germline lookup yields CDR1 SNHLY and CDR2 FYNNEI. V dropped 4 bases and J dropped 6 bases, with 11 bases sitting between them. This CDR3 has 13 residues. CDR3 residues: CASSGPGGDTQYF. DNA of the CDR3: TGTGCCAGCAGTGGGCCAGGGGGGGATACGCAGTATTTT.

This clone was seen more than once but under ten times. The rearrangement uses TRBV18 and TRBJ1-2; 10 positions agree with TRBD1. With 5 bases clipped from V and 6 bases from J, the junction kept 3 bases outside the gene matches. This CDR3 is 13 amino acids long. CDR1 and CDR2 (germline): KGHSH, LQKENI. DNA of the CDR3: TGTGCCAGCTCAACCGGGACAGGGGATGGCTACACCTTC. Translated, it gives CASSTGTGDGYTF.

Points on this clone: This CDR3 is also generated by other DNA sequences in the sample. The J gene is TRBJ2-3, the V gene TRBV5-1; possibly TRBD1 for D (5 bases). V shed 0 bases and J shed 0 bases, with 5 bases lying between them. The CDR3 length is 14 residues. Germline V gene lookup returns CDR1 SGHRS and CDR2 YFSETQ. DNA for the CDR3: TGCGCCAGCAGCTTGGGACAGAGCACAGATACGCAGTATTTT. Protein: CASSLGQSTDTQYF.

V usage is TRBV19 and J usage is TRBJ2-1; tentative D call: TRBD1 (5 bases). Per the germline V gene, CDR1 is LNHDA and CDR2 is SQIVND (reference sequence). The germline V and J ends were trimmed by 5 bases and 4 bases, with 18 bases remaining between them. The CDR3 covers 16 residues. The CDR3 spells CASSEAQVGLYNEQFF. CDR3 in DNA: TGTGCCAGTAGTGAGGCACAGGTGGGGTTATACAATGAGCAGTTCTTC. Filled out from reference TRBV19 and TRBJ2-1, the complete variable domain reads DGGITQSPKYLFRKEGQNVTLSCEQNLNHDAMYWYRQDPGQGLRLIYYSQIVNDFQKGDIAEGYSVSREKKESFPLTVTSAQKNPTAFYLCASSEAQVGLYNEQFFGPGTRLTVL.